The entry that follows covers one T cell receptor beta chain sequence. Its antigen is not yet known. Base quality data are lacking; no much larger clone is found one base away. Measured from the cysteine to the phenylalanine, the CDR3 is 13 residues long. Only the CDR3 DNA stays, 39 bases, in frame from base 1. Based on the germline V gene, the CDR1 and CDR2 sequences are SNHLY and FYNNEI. Cut back by 6 bases and 5 bases, the V and J ends lie 11 bases apart. The data are from a study of cytomegalovirus exposure and HLA in healthy donors (dated by TCRdb to the late 2010s). Turning to the overall study: According to an earlier analysis of several hundred of the donors, some 180 million T cells yielded some 110 million unique TCR beta sequences and more than 250 Gb of sequence data. Among the roughly 390 genotyped donors, under 90% belonged to the genetic ancestry cluster associated with self-reported Caucasian donors. The study used immunosequencing to profile the T cell repertoires of several hundred subjects and linked those repertoires to cytomegalovirus serostatus. Across about 370 genotyped donors of the cohort, an average of roughly 200,000 unique TCR beta nucleotide sequences per donor were sequenced, and 15% to 20% of those sequences were non-productive. A later genetic analysis took genome-wide SNP genotypes for about three fifths of the roughly 670 donors and used that subset as a discovery cohort. Typing coverage varied by locus: about 620-630 donors for A, B, C, DRB1 and DQB1; approximately 520 for DQA1; about 570 for DPA1; 400 to 480 for DPB1. To decide whether each TCR beta V gene segment behaved as functional or pseudogenic, an earlier analysis of nearly 600 of the donors relied on high-throughput TCR beta sequencing. An early release that covered about 600 HLA-typed donors contained about 300 gigabases of sequencing data and tens of millions of unique TCR sequences. Alongside the repertoire data, information on donor age, sex, ethnicity and CMV serostatus was compiled. In the later analysis, no new phenotypic data were used to find candidate immune exposures; instead, reliance was placed on TCR beta sequences and their occurrence across donors. In a later analysis, previously published TCR beta repertoires from 670 or so donors were re-analyzed and high-resolution HLA genotyping was added so that TCR occurrence patterns could be studied. About five DR-DQ haplotypes were treated as single units for association and clustering because of strong linkage in the cohort. Class I and class II HLA loci were covered by the typing at four-digit resolution. The aim of the study was to test whether cataloging public T cell receptors could identify signatures of past pathogen exposure. The study combined high-throughput TCR immunosequencing, statistical association of individual TCRs with disease status, and machine learning to predict cytomegalovirus infection status. Along with the approximately 700-subject first cohort, a separate validation cohort of roughly 110 different subjects was used. All discovery cohort repertoires had been generated on a single sequencing platform.

The cohort was made up of approximately 670 healthy bone marrow donors. At the time of sampling, every cohort member was nominally healthy, though immune exposures that went unrecorded were likely present. The donor was CMV seropositive and belonged to the group of 250 to 300 seropositive cohort members. A peripheral blood sample was provided by each donor, and peripheral blood mononuclear cells were used for TCR beta sequencing. The Qiagen DNeasy Blood Extraction Kit was used to extract genomic DNA from the blood cell samples. Library prep was done by the immunoSEQ multiplex PCR assay. A mixture of 60 forward primers for TCR Vbeta segments and 13 reverse primers for TCR Jbeta segments was used in the multiplex PCR. The CDR3 region of rearranged TCR beta genes was amplified from genomic DNA with a multiplex PCR assay. On the Illumina HiSeq System, the amplified TCR beta libraries were sequenced as 87-base-pair reads. As for the authors' bioinformatics: A later analysis tallied roughly 76 million unique TCR beta chains across the approximately 670 repertoires, and about 10 million of those chains were shared by two or more donors. To remove PCR and sequencing errors, raw reads were error-corrected and collapsed into unique sequences using a nearest-neighbor algorithm that merged closely related sequences. CDR3 sequences were aligned to IMGT reference sequences to assign V, D and J gene segments. For a sequence to be retained, a match of at least six nucleotides was required to both a V gene segment and a J gene segment. A rearrangement was called productive if the CDR3 had no stop codons and remained in frame with V and J, and every other rearrangement was called non-productive. CDR3 was defined by IMGT convention, running from the second conserved V-encoded cysteine to the conserved J-encoded phenylalanine. In an earlier analysis of more than 550 of the donors, sequences lacking an unambiguous match to a single V gene segment were excluded. In an earlier analysis of 450 to 750 of the donors, a V segment was called functional when productive rearrangements were above 56.7%, and segregating when the standard deviation between donors exceeded 5%. A statistical classification framework was built for diagnosing cytomegalovirus status from the catalog of TCR beta chain sequences. V and J gene assignment, in a later analysis, came from comparing TCR nucleotide sequences with IMGT/GENE-DB human TR gene sequences. Using the TCRdist pipeline, a later analysis assigned CDR3 sequences along with most-parsimonious VDJ recombination scenarios. A later analysis defined each TCR beta chain by its CDR3 amino acid sequence plus V-gene family, and excluded reads lacking a unique V-gene family. In a later analysis, several hundred highly shared, low-generation-probability nucleotide sequences were removed to address suspected cross-contamination and a sequencing artifact. For each public chain, a later analysis derived a clonal expansion index from normalized ranks of inferred template counts within each repertoire. In a later analysis, generation probabilities were computed with a VDJ recombination model fitted to out-of-frame rearrangements, and the resulting probabilities were checked against IGoR. In a later analysis, TCR-TCR, TCR-HLA and TCR-CMV co-occurrence was scored with hypergeometric tests, and a repertoire-size bias correction was applied to TCR pairs. In a later analysis, false discovery rates were estimated by permuting HLA or CMV assignments 20 times. A later analysis grouped co-occurring TCRs with DBSCAN, adding TCRdist sequence similarity when clustering within HLA-allele-positive subsets. Repertoires with fewer than 30,000 or more than 120,000 public chains were left out of co-occurrence clustering, as were about 5 repertoires with anomalous nucleotide sharing. Entries here come from immuneACCESS through TCRdb and include only in-frame sequences with V and J called. Some clones fail to appear in such tables; in the studies checked, an unresolved V gene covers under half of the shortfall, and the cause of the remainder is unknown. For V, J and clone size, that table is used; D and trimming come from the DNA. Present in this sample are roughly 130,000 clones, more than 60% of which were seen just once. Less than 2.5% of the sample is taken by the ten largest.

The study at large found these results: According to a later analysis, most CMV-associated TCR beta chains appeared to be HLA-restricted, and the HLA associations seemed to be driven largely by CMV exposure. A later analysis associated about 18,000 TCR beta sequences with specific HLA alleles at a false discovery rate of 0.05. Correlated functional status among segregating V segments might be attributable to linkage disequilibrium, but an unknown experimental factor could not be ruled out. In this cohort, only TCR beta chains were sequenced, and detectable features were limited by the absence of alpha or paired-chain data. The study gave a list of 150 to 200 TCR beta chains associated with cytomegalovirus. Broadly in line with IMGT annotations, most TCR beta V segments showed up in productive rearrangements about 90% or about 30% of the time in an earlier analysis of around 550 of the donors. In vitro tests confirmed that a few of the cytomegalovirus-associated TCR beta chains recognize cytomegalovirus antigens. Across donors, most TCR sequences were observed very rarely, whereas some public TCRs were present in many individuals. In a later analysis, HLA-associated TCR beta chains showed more clonal expansion and lower generation probabilities than non-associated chains that were equally common. According to a later analysis, TCR association rates differed among HLA loci, with DRB1 alleles showing the most associated TCRs and HLA-C alleles showing the fewest. CMV serostatus was the only immune exposure information available for the cohort. Sequencing depth was assumed to be roughly uniform across donors in the presence/absence analyses, though that assumption may not hold. In a later genetic analysis, a missense DCLRE1C variant was associated with V-gene and J-gene trimming of TCR beta chains, and the association was replicated in an independent cohort. Because HLA typing was missing for some donors at each locus, association tests included only the typed subset. Compared with the 666-donor mean, donors in an Asian-associated ancestry cluster had fewer N-insertions in productive TCRs, according to a later genetic analysis. The authors suggested that the approach could potentially be generalized to other disease states and immunological phenotypes. Some IMGT-functional V segments, including TRBV6-2 and TRBV6-3, could not be distinguished by the 87-base-pair reads and were therefore excluded. The classifier was reported to diagnose cytomegalovirus status with high specificity and sensitivity in both the original and validation cohorts. When HLA alleles, especially DR and DQ, strongly co-occurred, TCR associations were difficult to assign to individual alleles. In a later analysis, several top co-occurrence clusters were reported to appear linked to parvovirus B19, influenza, CMV and Epstein-Barr virus. A cluster of highly shared sequence variants was judged likely to represent a technical artifact of the sequencing pipeline. Because counts were too low, 15 to 20 rarely observed V segments, including chromosome 9 orphons, were excluded from the earlier analysis of around 590 of the donors. A further reported finding was that TCR beta sequences accurately predicted the HLA-A and HLA-B alleles for most subjects in the first cohort.

The sequence is built from TRBV2 and TRBJ2-1; the D gene is perhaps TRBD2, on 6 matching bases. The TCR was taken from a woman in her thirties or forties in good health and CMV-seropositive. Sample: PBMCs. The encoded CDR3 is CASRLGGNNEQFF. The bases read TGTGCCAGCAGGCTGGGGGGAAACAATGAGCAGTTCTTC.